This note documents a single T cell receptor (beta chain) sequence. There is no known antigen for this receptor. No clone much larger than this one lies a single base away; base qualities are absent. Relative to germline, V is missing 0 bases and J is missing 7 bases, with 13 bases of the junction outside any gene match. The CDR3 runs 19 amino acids, cysteine and phenylalanine included. Only the CDR3 region is kept as DNA, spanning 57 bases read in frame from base 1. From the germline V gene (reference sequence), CDR1 is SGHNT and CDR2 is YYREEE. The data originate from a study of blood T cell repertoires in COVID-19 (dated by TCRdb to 2020 to 2022). For context, the study as a whole: Collaborator samples came from the United States, Italy and Spain and covered acute and convalescent phases of COVID-19. The prospective study material was composed of cDNA or gDNA derived from T cells, B-cell-depleted T cells, or PBMCs. Deeply sampled blood TCRbeta repertoires from subjects exposed to, actively infected with, or recovered from COVID-19 were included in the dataset. The repertoires were released in a freely available public database intended as a resource for research on the immune response to SARS-CoV-2. The samples were drawn from the first 160 participants of the ongoing ImmuneRACE study and from 950 to 1,500 subjects provided by 6 global collaborators. Nearly every sample came with metadata listing a de-identified subject ID, COVID-19 status, age in years and sex. Where available, HLA class I and class II types were obtained from metadata supplied by the sample provider rather than from assay-based typing. The investigation overall reported the following: How much clinical and demographic metadata was included differed by source and by participant, and the metadata was provided uncurated.

The immunoSEQ Assay, a bias-controlled multiplex PCR, was used to amplify TCRbeta CDR3 regions from genomic DNA. Per the original workflow: The number of nucleated cells in each sample was estimated by amplification of reference gene primers within the assay. Sequence reads were collapsed and filtered to measure the absolute abundance of every unique TCRbeta CDR3 rearrangement. For each sample, productive Simpson clonality was calculated as the square root of Simpson's diversity index across productive rearrangements. Here the immuneACCESS table is served through TCRdb, limited to in-frame sequences with V and J called. Missing clones are a known gap in these copies; in checked studies unresolved V genes cover under half, and the rest lacks a known reason. The DNA was the basis for D and trimming; V, J and clone size are from that table. For this sample the table gives 7,000 to 8,500 clones, of which around 88% were detected only once. Jointly, the top ten make up over 6% of the sample.

The collaborating institutions used their own protocols to collect whole blood in K2EDTA tubes. For TCRbeta analysis, collaborators shipped samples as frozen whole blood, isolated PBMCs, or DNA extracted from either of those sample types. This clonotype was obtained from a woman aged 45-65 years with active or convalescent COVID-19. The sequenced material came from peripheral blood. Recombination linked TRBV5-4 to TRBJ2-2; the central 12 bases match TRBD2. The CDR3 is CASSLGSSGGAAGRGELFF. In nucleotides, the sequence is TGTGCCAGCAGCTTGGGTTCTAGCGGGGGGGCCGCAGGTCGCGGGGAGCTGTTTTTT.